This T cell receptor beta chain was recorded in a study of metastatic and nonmetastatic thyroid tumors. The overall study: From malignant and benign thyroid patients, repertoires in blood and in tumor or nodule tissue were compared.

Thyroid surgery was preceded by no treatment in any patient. On this clone itself: Its antigen is not known.

Authors' analysis steps: To classify distant metastasis in papillary thyroid cancer, a model was built from CDR3 differences across clinicopathological groups. TCRdb re-processed the PCR reads through MiXCR. The V and J calls come from TCRdb's annotation, not from the publication. The data show over 10,000 clones, approximately 23% seen once. V was cut by 0 bases and J by 4 bases, with 4 bases left in between. The CDR3 runs 13 residues. CDR1 LGHDT and CDR2 YNNKEL come from the germline V gene (reference sequence). Whole-study findings and limits: Relative to benign nodules, malignant thyroid tumors were reportedly characterized by significantly elevated TCR beta diversity in blood and tumor.

The J gene is TRBJ1-5, the V gene TRBV3-1; D is unclear. The sequencing input was adjacent normal tissue. The TCR originated in a female donor with papillary thyroid cancer or a benign thyroid nodule (not recorded which). Some clones in this sample may be carry-over from other donors' samples. DNA of the CDR3: TGTGCCAGCAGCCAAGATCTAAATCAGCCCCAGCATTTT. Protein: CASSQDLNQPQHF.